A single TCR beta chain is shown here with its context. Its antigen is currently unknown. As to time point: week 23, last vaccination. Topical imiquimod was applied with each vaccine dose, which held 300 ug of mutant IDH1 20-mer peptide. This entry is derived from a study of a mutant IDH1 vaccine in newly diagnosed glioma. Repertoires were generated with immunoSEQ multiplex PCR, while TCRdb's copy carries only in-frame clones and drops some. The repertoire holds fewer than 30,000 clones, with 65% to 85% as singletons. Trimming stripped 8 bases from V and 0 bases from J, with 19 bases between. CDR3 length equals 15 residues. Germline CDR1 is GTSNPN and CDR2 is SVGIG (reference sequence).

Material: PBMCs, obtained from a glioma patient whose treatment included an IDH1 peptide vaccine. The receptor was derived from a young woman with glioma. The chain joins TRBV30 to TRBJ1-1; tentatively, D is TRBD1 (5 bases). CDR3 nucleotides: TGTGCCCGGGGCTCCGAGACAGCAATGAACACTGAAGCTTTCTTT. This translates into CARGSETAMNTEAFF.